Listed here are 7 T cell receptor beta chains from one sample, sequenced in a study of Ad26.COV2.S vaccination and SARS-CoV-2 variants. TCRdb's copy holds only in-frame clones and misses some; the assay was immunoSEQ multiplex PCR. Here the sample spans 150,000 to 200,000 clones, around 90% being singletons. This material consisted of peripheral blood, taken after recovery from COVID-19. These receptors were taken from a human donor who had recovered from COVID-19.

V and J are TRBV11-2 and TRBJ1-2; 7 nucleotides line up with TRBD1. After removal of 0 bases from V and 4 bases from J, the junction contained 5 bases not matched to a gene. Germline V CDR1 and CDR2: SGHAT, FQNNGV. The CDR3 extends over 15 amino acids. In nucleotides, the CDR3 is TGTGCCAGCAGCTTAGAGACAGGGAGGGGCTATGGCTACACCTTC. Translating it yields CASSLETGRGYGYTF. The full variable domain, in which reference TRBV11-2 and TRBJ1-2 provide the parts outside the CDR3, is EAGVAQSPRYKIIEKRQSVAFWCNPISGHATLYWYQQILGQGPKLLIQFQNNGVVDDSQLPKDRFSAERLKGVDSTLKIQPAKLEDSAVYLCASSLETGRGYGYTFGSGTRLTVV.

The gene calls are TRBV24-1 and TRBJ1-2, with D perhaps TRBD1 (5 bases). The CDR3 has 13 residues. Germline lookup yields CDR1 KGHDR and CDR2 SFDVKD. Trimming took 9 bases from V and 6 from J, leaving 16 bases between them. The CDR3 nucleotides are TGTGCCACCCTCCGACCCACACAGGATGGCTACACCTTC. As protein: CATLRPTQDGYTF.

The chain combines TRBV30 with TRBJ2-7, with D perhaps TRBD2 (7 bases). V shed 4 bases and J shed 0 bases, with 16 bases lying between them. This CDR3 is built from 15 residues. Germline CDR1 GTSNPN, CDR2 SVGIG (reference sequence). The CDR3 here is CAWMGGGLNSYEQYF. The DNA for the CDR3 is TGTGCCTGGATGGGAGGGGGGCTAAACTCCTACGAGCAGTACTTC.

In nucleotides, the CDR3 is TGTGCCACTTCTCCCCGACAGGGGGCGGTAGGTCAGCCCCAGCATTTT. The encoded protein is CATSPRQGAVGQPQHF. The chain couples TRBV19 to TRBJ1-5; 10 positions match TRBD1. The germline CDR1 and CDR2 sequences are LNHDA and SQIVND (reference sequence). The CDR3 covers 16 residues. The V and J ends lost 10 bases and 6 bases, in that order; junction bases with no gene match: 15.

This sequence joins TRBV30 and TRBJ2-7, with TRBD2 identical over 8 bases. The CDR3 has 14 amino acids. V dropped 3 bases and J dropped 7; count of bases not matched to a gene: 11. Germline V gives CDR1 GTSNPN, CDR2 SVGIG (reference sequence). DNA for the CDR3: TGTGCCTGGAGCCATACGGGGGGGGCGTGGGAGCAGTACTTC. As protein: CAWSHTGGAWEQYF.

This chain links TRBV6-1 with TRBJ1-2; maybe TRBD1 (5 bases). Trimming cost V 2 bases and J 7 bases, with 14 bases left between them. This CDR3 spans 14 amino acids. CDR1 is MNHNS and CDR2 is SASEGT in the germline V gene. CDR3 DNA: TGTGCCAGCAGTGAACGGGGCGCCGTGCGTGGCTACACCTTC. Translating gives CASSERGAVRGYTF.

This clone has just one count. DNA of the CDR3: TGTGCCAGCAGCCGCGGACAGGGTAGGATTGAAAAACTGTTTTTT. It codes for CASSRGQGRIEKLFF. The chain is built from TRBV16 and TRBJ1-4, with TRBD1 identical over 8 bases. This CDR3 is built from 15 residues. Germline V CDR1 and CDR2: KGHSY, FQNENV. V lost 4 bases to trimming and J lost 7 bases; unmatched junction nucleotides: 8.